This T cell receptor beta chain is drawn from a study of blood T cell repertoires in COVID-19 (dated by TCRdb to the early 2020s). About the study as a whole: Collaborator samples came from the United States, Italy and Spain and covered acute and convalescent phases of COVID-19. The material from the prospective study consisted of cDNA or gDNA derived from T cells, B-cell-depleted T cells, or PBMCs. Deeply sampled blood TCRbeta repertoires from subjects exposed to, actively infected with, or recovered from COVID-19 were included in the dataset. The repertoires were released in a freely available public database intended as a resource for research on the immune response to SARS-CoV-2. The samples were drawn from the first 160 participants of the ongoing ImmuneRACE study and from 1,200 or so subjects provided by 6 global collaborators. The sample metadata nearly always contained a de-identified subject ID, COVID-19 status, age in years and sex. Where HLA class I and class II types were available, the types were taken from metadata supplied by the sample provider, not from assay-based typing.

Participants in the prospective study were enrolled through a virtual design, were aged about 18 to 100 years, and lived in fewer than 30 United States geographic areas. In the prospective study, participants were assigned to cohorts based on the clinical history participants reported in a screening survey and a study questionnaire. Each participant in the prospective study had whole blood, serum and a nasopharyngeal or oropharyngeal swab collected by mobile phlebotomists. Additional blood draws and questionnaires over an approximately two-month period could optionally be provided by prospective study participants. Before DNA extraction, blood samples from the prospective study were shipped at room temperature or frozen. The table lists this clone with a few counts. Its antigen is unknown. Nothing much larger sits one base from this clone, and base qualities are not available. Via the germline V gene (reference sequence), CDR1 is SEHNR and CDR2 FQNEAQ. Relative to germline, V is missing 5 bases and J is missing 4 bases, with 14 bases of the junction outside any gene match. The CDR3 covers 17 residues, taking in both the cysteine and the phenylalanine. The DNA shown is the 51-base CDR3, in frame from base 1.

The investigation overall reported the following: The amount of clinical and demographic metadata varied by source and participant and was provided uncurated.

The immunoSEQ Assay, a bias-controlled multiplex PCR, was used to amplify TCRbeta CDR3 regions from genomic DNA. Concerning the study's data processing: The number of nucleated cells in each sample was estimated by amplification of reference gene primers within the assay. Sequence reads were collapsed and filtered to measure the absolute abundance of every unique TCRbeta CDR3 rearrangement. For each sample, productive Simpson clonality was calculated as the square root of Simpson's diversity index across productive rearrangements. Drawn from immuneACCESS, this table holds only the in-frame rearrangements with V and J called that TCRdb kept. Clones are partly lost; checked studies trace under half to an unresolved V gene and leave the rest unexplained. Clonal size and the V and J genes are those of that table, whereas D and trimming came from the DNA. This sample lists under 300,000 clones; roughly nine tenths were detected once. The ten largest account for about 1.2% of the sample.

This sequence was found in a human donor in a cohort exposed to, infected with or recovered from COVID-19 (not recorded which). The donor label of this sample is uncertain. The rearranged chain carries TRBV7-9 and TRBJ2-1; 7 central nucleotides agree with TRBD1. The sequencing sample was made of PBMCs or T cells enriched from blood (not recorded which). The CDR3: CASSPTRTGGYYNEQFF. The DNA reads TGTGCCAGCAGCCCCACCCGGACAGGCGGATATTACAATGAGCAGTTCTTC.